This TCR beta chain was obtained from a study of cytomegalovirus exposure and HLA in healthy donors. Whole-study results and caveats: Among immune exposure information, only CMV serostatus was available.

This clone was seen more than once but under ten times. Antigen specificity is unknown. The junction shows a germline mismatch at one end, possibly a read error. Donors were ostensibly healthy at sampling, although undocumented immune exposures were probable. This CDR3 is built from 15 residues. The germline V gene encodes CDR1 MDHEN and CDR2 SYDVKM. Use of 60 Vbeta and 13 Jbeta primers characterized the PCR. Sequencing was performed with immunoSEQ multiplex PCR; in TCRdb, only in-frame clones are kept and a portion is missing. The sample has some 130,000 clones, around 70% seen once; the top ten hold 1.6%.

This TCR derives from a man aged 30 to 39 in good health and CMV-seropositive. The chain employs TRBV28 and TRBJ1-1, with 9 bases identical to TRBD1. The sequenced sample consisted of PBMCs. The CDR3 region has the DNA TGTGCCAGCAGTTTGGACAGGGGAGGGAACGCTGAAGCTTTCTTT. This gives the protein CASSLDRGGNAEAFF.